The 26 T cell receptor beta chains below all came from one sample that was sequenced in a study of blood T cell repertoires in COVID-19. Assay used: immunoSEQ multiplex PCR; TCRdb lists only in-frame clones, some missing. The sample has some 270,000 clones; about 80% are singletons. The specimen was peripheral blood. The origin of the receptors is a person aged 65-85 years with COVID-19, enrolled during active disease.

The chain uses TRBV5-4 and TRBJ2-3; 7 nucleotides align to TRBD2. V lost 4 bases, J lost 4 bases, and 9 bases stayed unmatched. The CDR3 covers 15 residues. Germline V gene lookup returns CDR1 SGHNT and CDR2 YYREEE (reference sequence). The CDR3: CASSGTGGAADTQYF. CDR3 DNA sequence: TGTGCCAGCAGCGGAACGGGAGGAGCGGCAGATACGCAGTATTTT.

The rearrangement uses TRBV5-1 and TRBJ1-3; 7 positions match TRBD1. V lost 5 bases to trimming and J lost 1 base; unmatched junction nucleotides: 9. The germline CDR1 and CDR2 sequences are SGHRS and YFSETQ. CDR3 length: 16 amino acids. DNA for the CDR3: TGCGCCAGCAGACCGACTCAGGGGGAATCTGGAAACACCATATATTTT. Translating gives CASRPTQGESGNTIYF.

This sequence joins TRBV19 and TRBJ1-5, with 8 bases matching TRBD1. From germline, CDR1 is LNHDA and CDR2 SQIVND (reference sequence). V dropped 8 bases and J dropped 4; count of bases not matched to a gene: 4. The CDR3 contains 13 residues. CDR3 DNA: TGTGCCAGTTCAGGGGGCAAGAATCAGCCCCAGCATTTT. Encoded protein: CASSGGKNQPQHF.

The rearrangement joins TRBV6-5 to TRBJ1-2; 8 bases map to TRBD1. The CDR3 is 14 residues long. V shed 5 bases and J 5 bases; nucleotides not matched to a gene: 7. The germline V gene encodes CDR1 MNHEY and CDR2 SVGAGI. CDR3 DNA: TGTGCCAGCAGTATAACGACAGGGGAATATGGCTACACCTTC. It yields the protein CASSITTGEYGYTF.

The genes are TRBV12-3 or TRBV12-4 and TRBJ1-2; no definite D call. The V and J ends lost 6 bases and 2 bases respectively, with 7 bases between them. CDR3 length: 12 residues. This CDR3 reads CASRDWNYGYTF. The CDR3 DNA reads as TGTGCCAGCAGGGACTGGAACTATGGCTACACCTTC.

This rearrangement joins TRBV9 to TRBJ2-3; 13 nucleotides line up with TRBD2. Germline loops: CDR1 SGDLS, CDR2 YYNGEE. CDR3 length: 19 amino acids. V trimming: 3 bases; J trimming: 3 bases; junction bases outside the gene matches: 13. The CDR3 DNA reads as TGTGCCAGCAGCGCGACGGGACTAGCGGGACTAAGGGGGACAGATACGCAGTATTTT. This gives the protein CASSATGLAGLRGTDTQYF.

The CDR3 DNA follows: TGTGCCAGCAGTTTATCGCGAGCGCTCTCCTATGGCTACACCTTC. Protein product: CASSLSRALSYGYTF. The chain has TRBV28 and TRBJ1-2, with D uncertain. The CDR3 length is 15 residues. The germline V and J ends were trimmed by 1 base and 4 bases, with 13 bases remaining between them. Germline CDR1 is MDHEN and CDR2 is SYDVKM.

This clone was recorded only once. In nucleotides, the CDR3 is TGTGCCAGCAGCCGGGATCGGGAGGGGCCAAATTCACCCCTCCACTTT. It translates to CASSRDREGPNSPLHF. The chain joins TRBV7-2 to TRBJ1-6; D perhaps matches TRBD1 (5 bases). This CDR3 has 16 amino acids. V lost 5 bases and J 7 bases, leaving 18 bases between the germline ends. In germline, CDR1 is SGHTA, CDR2 FQGNSA. Using reference TRBV7-2 and TRBJ1-6 for the parts outside the CDR3, the full variable domain is GAGVSQSPSNKVTEKGKDVELRCDPISGHTALYWYRQSLGQGLEFLIYFQGNSAPDKSGLPSDRFSAERTGGSVSTLTIQRTQQEDSAVYLCASSRDREGPNSPLHFGNGTRLTVT.

This clone occurred once. The rearrangement links TRBV6-1 to TRBJ2-7; D uncertain. Germline-derived CDR1 and CDR2 are MNHNS and SASEGT. This CDR3 is built from 16 residues. The V and J ends lost 1 base and 0 bases respectively, with 13 bases between them. The CDR3 reads CASSEGLAGLSYEQYF. In nucleotides, the CDR3 is TGTGCCAGCAGTGAAGGTTTGGCAGGCCTCTCCTACGAGCAGTACTTC.

The CDR3 DNA reads as TGCGCCAGCAGCCAAGAGCGGGGACGGTTCGGGGAGCTGTTTTTT. Translating gives CASSQERGRFGELFF. The V gene is TRBV4-3, the J gene TRBJ2-2; perhaps TRBD2 as D (6 bases). The V gene's germline CDR1 is LGHNA and CDR2 YSLEER. V lost 0 bases to trimming and J lost 7 bases, with 12 bases between them. This CDR3 region has 15 residues.

V and J are TRBV6-5 and TRBJ1-1; no firm D call. Germline V gene sequence: CDR1 MNHEY, CDR2 SVGAGI. V was clipped by 4 bases and J by 0 bases, with 6 bases between them. The CDR3 length is 13 residues. The CDR3 spells CASSSQMNTEAFF. The CDR3 bases are TGTGCCAGCAGTTCACAAATGAACACTGAAGCTTTCTTT.

The chain combines TRBV9 with TRBJ1-6; no reliable D call. The CDR3 is 13 amino acids. CDR1 is SGDLS and CDR2 is YYNGEE in the germline V gene. Between the trimmed V and J ends, which lost 0 bases and 8 bases, there was a span of 6 bases. The CDR3 reads CASSVATDSPLHF. CDR3 DNA: TGTGCCAGCAGCGTAGCCACGGATTCACCCCTCCACTTT.

This rearrangement joins TRBV19 to TRBJ2-2; 7 bases map to TRBD1. J was trimmed by 5 bases and V by 7 bases; bases with no gene match: 7. The CDR3 is 14 residues long. Germline loops: CDR1 LNHDA, CDR2 SQIVND (reference sequence). Here the CDR3 DNA reads TGTGCCAGTAATCGGGACAGAAGTACCGGGGAGCTGTTTTTT. Protein product: CASNRDRSTGELFF.

The chain joins TRBV28 to TRBJ1-1; D is perhaps TRBD1 (5 bases). Trimming took off 6 bases at V and 3 bases at J, with 11 bases between the two ends. The CDR3 consists of 13 residues. Germline V gene data show CDR1 as MDHEN and CDR2 as SYDVKM. The CDR3 sequence is CASRGGGYTEAFF. The CDR3 DNA follows: TGTGCCAGCAGGGGTGGGGGGTACACTGAAGCTTTCTTT.

The rearrangement uses TRBV14 and TRBJ2-7; D unclear. Trimming stripped 9 bases from V and 4 bases from J, with 4 bases between. Looked up from germline, CDR1 is SGHDN and CDR2 is FVKESK. The CDR3 totals 9 residues. The CDR3 sequence is CARRYEQYF. CDR3 DNA sequence: TGTGCCAGGAGATACGAGCAGTACTTC.

In its sample, this clone was seen a few times. The CDR3 nucleotides are TGCAGCCTCCTGGACAGGGGAGATACGCAGTATTTT. It codes for CSLLDRGDTQYF. The gene calls are TRBV29-1 and TRBJ2-3; 9 bases are a match to TRBD1. The CDR3 sequence is 12 residues long. Trimming cost V 8 bases and J 5 bases; bases outside gene matches: 5. The germline CDR1 and CDR2 sequences are SQVTM and ANQGSEA.

The genes are TRBV15 and TRBJ2-5, with D possibly being TRBD2 (7 bases). Germline V gene lookup returns CDR1 LNHNV and CDR2 YYDKDF (reference sequence). The CDR3 extends over 16 amino acids. Trimming took off 1 base at V and 6 bases at J, with 18 bases between the two ends. The CDR3: CATSRGGGGSVKTQYF. CDR3 nucleotides: TGTGCCACCAGCAGAGGGGGCGGGGGCTCCGTGAAGACCCAGTACTTC. The whole variable domain, filled in from reference TRBV15 and TRBJ2-5, reads DAMVIQNPRYQVTQFGKPVTLSCSQTLNHNVMYWYQQKSSQAPKLLFHYYDKDFNNEADTPDNFQSRRPNTSFCFLDIRSPGLGDTAMYLCATSRGGGGSVKTQYFGPGTRLLVL.

This chain joins TRBV3-1 (or the pseudogene TRBV3-2) and TRBJ1-1; 7 nucleotides line up with TRBD1. Losses at the gene ends were 4 bases for V and 1 base for J; bases not matched to a gene: 3. Germline V gives CDR1 LGHDT, CDR2 YNNKEL (reference sequence). The CDR3 is 14 amino acids. CDR3 nucleotides: TGTGCCAGCAGCCCCCGGACAGGGAACACTGAAGCTTTCTTT. It yields the protein CASSPRTGNTEAFF.

This clone has more than one count but fewer than ten. The CDR3 is CARSQTGHYNEQFF. The CDR3, as DNA: TGTGCCAGAAGCCAAACTGGACACTACAATGAGCAGTTCTTC. The V gene is TRBV5-3, the J gene TRBJ2-1, with D perhaps matching TRBD1 (5 bases). TRBV5-3 is marked as an open reading frame, function uncertain. V was cut by 4 bases and J by 3 bases, with 11 bases left in between. This CDR3 region has 14 residues.

V and J are TRBV11-2 and TRBJ2-4; TRBD1 might be the D (6 bases). The ends were cut back, 5 bases at V and 5 bases at J, with 10 bases in the middle. CDR3 size: 13 residues. Germline CDR1 is SGHAT and CDR2 is FQNNGV. CDR3 bases: TGTGCCAGCAGCGCCCGGACAGAAAACATTCAGTACTTC. It is translated as CASSARTENIQYF.

This chain links TRBV15 with TRBJ1-4, with D tentatively TRBD1 (5 bases). V lost 4 bases to trimming and J lost 7 bases, with 22 bases between them. The germline V gene encodes CDR1 LNHNV and CDR2 YYDKDF (reference sequence). This CDR3 is built from 17 residues. CDR3 sequence reads: CATSIRRGLTLGEKLFF. The CDR3 nucleotides read TGTGCCACCAGCATAAGGAGGGGCCTTACTTTGGGTGAAAAACTGTTTTTT.

This clone showed up just a few times. The V and J genes are TRBV9 and TRBJ1-6; TRBD1 matches 8 bases. The germline gives CDR1 SGDLS, CDR2 YYNGEE. The length of the CDR3 is 15 residues. V shed 3 bases and J 9 bases; nucleotides not matched to a gene: 8. Here the CDR3 reads CASSAPGQALSPLHF. DNA of the CDR3: TGTGCCAGCAGCGCACCGGGACAGGCTCTTTCACCCCTCCACTTT.

The chain couples TRBV3-1 (or the pseudogene TRBV3-2) to TRBJ2-3; tentatively, D is TRBD1 (6 bases). The CDR3 extends over 14 amino acids. The germline V gene encodes CDR1 LGHDT and CDR2 YNNKEL (reference sequence). V was cut by 3 bases and J by 3 bases, with 10 bases left in between. Written as DNA, the CDR3 is TGTGCCAGCAGCCATAGGACAGCTACAGATACGCAGTATTTT. Translated, it gives CASSHRTATDTQYF.

The chain couples TRBV3-1 (or the pseudogene TRBV3-2) to TRBJ2-3, with 13 bases matching TRBD2. The CDR3 contains 19 residues. The germline V gene has CDR1 LGHDT and CDR2 YNNKEL (reference sequence). The trim removed 4 bases at V and 0 bases at J, leaving 10 bases unmatched. CDR3 nucleotide sequence: TGTGCCAGCAGCCTCCGCGGACTAGCGGGGGATACTAGCACAGATACGCAGTATTTT. Its translation: CASSLRGLAGDTSTDTQYF.

The V call is TRBV6-2 or TRBV6-3, the J call TRBJ1-4, with unresolved D. V lost 4 bases to trimming and J lost 7 bases, with 7 bases between them. This CDR3 contains 12 residues. Germline V gene lookup returns CDR1 MNHEY and CDR2 SVGEGT. This chain's CDR3 is CASSWTFEKLFF. Here the CDR3 DNA reads TGTGCCAGCAGTTGGACTTTTGAAAAACTGTTTTTT.

V and J are TRBV3-1 (or the pseudogene TRBV3-2) and TRBJ2-7; 7 bases fit TRBD1. This CDR3 is built from 16 residues. Germline CDR1 and CDR2: LGHDT and YNNKEL (reference sequence). The ends lost 4 bases at V and 2 bases at J; junction bases unmatched: 11. The CDR3 DNA reads TGTGCCAGCAGCCCATCGGGACAGCAGATAACCTACGAGCAGTACTTC. Protein sequence: CASSPSGQQITYEQYF.